One sample yielded the 10 T cell receptor beta chains listed below, sequenced in a study of blood T cell repertoires in COVID-19. Produced via immunoSEQ multiplex PCR; TCRdb's table is partial and in-frame only. The profile shows a few hundred thousand clones, around four fifths of them singletons. Specimen: PBMCs or T cells enriched from blood (not recorded which). The source is a woman between 50 and 59 years old who had recovered from COVID-19.

This sequence joins TRBV6-2 or TRBV6-3 and TRBJ1-1, with D maybe TRBD1 (5 bases). Trimming stripped 2 bases from V and 1 base from J, with 8 bases between. Germline V lookup: CDR1 MNHEY, CDR2 SVGEGT. This CDR3 comprises 14 residues. In DNA, the CDR3 is TGTGCCAGCAGTTACGTAGGGGCGAACACTGAAGCTTTCTTT. It codes for CASSYVGANTEAFF.

This clone was seen a single time. The CDR3 bases are TGCGCCAGCCGCCGGGACAGACAATCGAATTCACCCCTCCACTTT. This encodes CASRRDRQSNSPLHF. The chain combines TRBV5-1 with TRBJ1-6; the match to TRBD1 covers 7 bases. This CDR3 is 15 amino acids long. The trim removed 7 bases at V and 7 bases at J, leaving 11 bases unmatched. Germline V lookup: CDR1 SGHRS, CDR2 YFSETQ.

This chain connects TRBV5-6 to TRBJ2-2, with D maybe TRBD2 (6 bases). Trimming took 2 bases from V and 1 from J, leaving 9 bases between them. This CDR3 is built from 15 residues. Per germline, CDR1 SGHDT and CDR2 YYEEEE. For the CDR3, the DNA is TGTGCCAGCAGCTTTGGAGGGGTGAACACCGGGGAGCTGTTTTTT. Protein product: CASSFGGVNTGELFF.

The V call is TRBV4-1, the J call TRBJ2-1; a possible D gene is TRBD2 (5 bases). Trimming shortened V by 2 bases and J by 8 bases, and 16 bases separated the two germline ends. This CDR3 is 15 amino acids long. The V gene's germline CDR1 is MGHRA and CDR2 YSYEKL. CDR3 loop: CASSQLRGSADEQFF. Here the CDR3 DNA reads TGCGCCAGCAGCCAACTAAGAGGGTCAGCGGATGAGCAGTTCTTC.

V is TRBV19 and J is TRBJ1-1; 12 bases align to TRBD1. Germline values: CDR1 LNHDA, CDR2 SQIVND (reference sequence). V shed 7 bases and J 10 bases; nucleotides not matched to a gene: 7. The CDR3 has 13 amino acids. CDR3 protein: CASTGGQGAGAFF. The CDR3 DNA follows: TGTGCCAGTACCGGGGGACAGGGGGCAGGAGCTTTCTTT.

V and J are TRBV9 and TRBJ1-1; 7 nucleotides match TRBD1. V shed 4 bases and J 4 bases; nucleotides not matched to a gene: 13. The CDR3 is 16 residues long. CDR1 and CDR2 (germline): SGDLS, YYNGEE. The CDR3, as DNA: TGTGCCAGCAGCCCAGGACAGGCCCAAACTCTCACTGAAGCTTTCTTT. The encoded protein is CASSPGQAQTLTEAFF.

V is TRBV5-6 and J is TRBJ2-4; 8 bases fit TRBD2. This CDR3 contains 14 residues. V was clipped by 7 bases and J by 0 bases; unmatched bases: 3. Germline V gene lookup returns CDR1 SGHDT and CDR2 YYEEEE. The CDR3 bases are TGTGCCAGCGGTAGCGGGATAGCCAAAAACATTCAGTACTTC. It is translated as CASGSGIAKNIQYF.

This chain links TRBV20-1 with TRBJ1-2; no clear D. V lost 3 bases and J 4 bases, leaving 24 bases between the germline ends. Germline values: CDR1 DFQATT, CDR2 SNEGSKA (reference sequence). This CDR3 is 17 amino acids long. For the CDR3, the DNA is TGCAGTGCTAGTCTGGTGGTGCGGACTGGGTTCGGCTATGGCTACACCTTC. Amino acids: CSASLVVRTGFGYGYTF.

J is TRBJ2-1 and V is TRBV5-4; TRBD1 might be the D (5 bases). From germline, CDR1 is SGHNT and CDR2 YYREEE (reference sequence). The CDR3 runs 15 residues. Trimming took off 4 bases at V and 0 bases at J, with 11 bases between the two ends. This CDR3 is CASSAPRVSYNEQFF. The CDR3 DNA follows: TGTGCCAGCAGCGCCCCCAGGGTCTCCTACAATGAGCAGTTCTTC. Combining the CDR3 with reference TRBV5-4 and TRBJ2-1 gives the whole variable domain ETGVTQSPTHLIKTRGQQVTLRCSSQSGHNTVSWYQQALGQGPQFIFQYYREEENGRGNFPPRFSGLQFPNYSSELNVNALELDDSALYLCASSAPRVSYNEQFFGPGTRLTVL.

In its sample, this clone was seen once. CDR3 residues: CASSKGLVQYEQFF. The DNA for the CDR3 is TGTGCCAGCAGCAAGGGACTGGTACAATATGAGCAGTTCTTC. The chain combines TRBV3-1 (or the pseudogene TRBV3-2) with TRBJ2-1, with D possibly matching TRBD2 (6 bases). This CDR3 spans 14 amino acids. V was trimmed by 5 bases and J by 8 bases, leaving 16 bases between them. CDR1 is LGHDT, CDR2 YNNKEL, per germline (reference sequence).